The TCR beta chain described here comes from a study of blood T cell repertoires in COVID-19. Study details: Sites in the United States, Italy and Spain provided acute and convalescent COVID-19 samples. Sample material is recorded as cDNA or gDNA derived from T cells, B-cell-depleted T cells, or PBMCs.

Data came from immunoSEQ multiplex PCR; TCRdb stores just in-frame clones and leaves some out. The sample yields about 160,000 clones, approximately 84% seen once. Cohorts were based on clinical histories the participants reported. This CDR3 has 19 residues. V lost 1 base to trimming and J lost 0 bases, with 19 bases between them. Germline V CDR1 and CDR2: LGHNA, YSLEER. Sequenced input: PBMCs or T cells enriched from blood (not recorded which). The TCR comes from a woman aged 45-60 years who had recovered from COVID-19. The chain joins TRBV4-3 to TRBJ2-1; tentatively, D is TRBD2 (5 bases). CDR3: CASSQVPISAPSSYNEQFF. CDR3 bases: TGCGCCAGCAGCCAAGTTCCTATTAGCGCCCCGAGCTCCTACAATGAGCAGTTCTTC.